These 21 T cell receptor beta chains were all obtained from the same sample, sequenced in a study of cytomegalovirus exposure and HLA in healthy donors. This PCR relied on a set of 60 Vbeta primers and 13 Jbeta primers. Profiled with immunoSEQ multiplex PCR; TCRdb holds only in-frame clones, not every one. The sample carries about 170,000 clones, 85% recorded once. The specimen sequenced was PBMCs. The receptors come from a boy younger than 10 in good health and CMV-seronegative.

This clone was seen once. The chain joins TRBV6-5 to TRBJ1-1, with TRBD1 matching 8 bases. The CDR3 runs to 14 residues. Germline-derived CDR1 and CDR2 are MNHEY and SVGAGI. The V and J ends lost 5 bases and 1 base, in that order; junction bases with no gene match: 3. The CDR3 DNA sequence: TGTGCCAGCAGTGCACAGGGGGGGAACACTGAAGCTTTCTTT. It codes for CASSAQGGNTEAFF.

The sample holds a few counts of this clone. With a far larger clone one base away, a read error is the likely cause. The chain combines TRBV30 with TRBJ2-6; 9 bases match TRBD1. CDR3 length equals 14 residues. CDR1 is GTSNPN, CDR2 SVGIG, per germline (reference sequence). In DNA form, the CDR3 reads TGTGCCTCACAGGGGGCGGCCGGGGCCCACGTCCTGACTTTC. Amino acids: CASQGAAGAHVLTF.

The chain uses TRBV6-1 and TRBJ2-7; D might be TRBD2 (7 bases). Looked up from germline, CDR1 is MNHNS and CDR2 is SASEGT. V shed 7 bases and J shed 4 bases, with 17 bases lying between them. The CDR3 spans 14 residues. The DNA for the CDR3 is TGTGCCAGCAAGCGAGGGGGGGCGGAATACGAGCAGTACGTC. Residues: CASKRGGAEYEQYV.

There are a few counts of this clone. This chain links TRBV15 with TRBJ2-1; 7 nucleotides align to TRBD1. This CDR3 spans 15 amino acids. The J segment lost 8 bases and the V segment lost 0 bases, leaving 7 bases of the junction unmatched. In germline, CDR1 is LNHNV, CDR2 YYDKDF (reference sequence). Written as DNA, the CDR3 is TGTGCCACCAGCAGAGACACAGACAGGGCTCATGAGCAGTTCTTC. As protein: CATSRDTDRAHEQFF.

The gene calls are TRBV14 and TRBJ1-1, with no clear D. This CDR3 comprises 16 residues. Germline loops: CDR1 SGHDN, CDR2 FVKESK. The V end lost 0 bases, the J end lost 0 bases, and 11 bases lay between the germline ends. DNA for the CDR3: TGTGCCAGCAGCCAAGATCGAACAGCCTTGAACACTGAAGCTTTCTTT. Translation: CASSQDRTALNTEAFF.

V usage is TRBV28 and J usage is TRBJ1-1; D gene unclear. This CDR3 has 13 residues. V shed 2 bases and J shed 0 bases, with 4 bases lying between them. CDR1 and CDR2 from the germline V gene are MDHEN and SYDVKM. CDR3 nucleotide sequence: TGTGCCAGCAGTTTAGTAATGAACACTGAAGCTTTCTTT. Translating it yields CASSLVMNTEAFF.

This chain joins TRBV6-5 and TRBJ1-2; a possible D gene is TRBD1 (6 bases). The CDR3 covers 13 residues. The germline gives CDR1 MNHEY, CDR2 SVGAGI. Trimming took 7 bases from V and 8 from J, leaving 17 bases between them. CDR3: CASTKYRAGGYTF. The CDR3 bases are TGTGCCAGCACCAAGTACAGGGCTGGCGGCTACACCTTC.

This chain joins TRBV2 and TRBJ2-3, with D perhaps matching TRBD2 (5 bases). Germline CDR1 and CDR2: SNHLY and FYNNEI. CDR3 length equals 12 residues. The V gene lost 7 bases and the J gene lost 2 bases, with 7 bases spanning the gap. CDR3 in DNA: TGTGCCAGCATGAGGGTCACAGATACGCAGTATTTT. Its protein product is CASMRVTDTQYF. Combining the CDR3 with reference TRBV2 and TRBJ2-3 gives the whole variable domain EPEVTQTPSHQVTQMGQEVILRCVPISNHLYFYWYRQILGQKVEFLVSFYNNEISEKSEIFDDQFSVERPDGSNFTLKIRSTKLEDSAMYFCASMRVTDTQYFGPGTRLTVL.

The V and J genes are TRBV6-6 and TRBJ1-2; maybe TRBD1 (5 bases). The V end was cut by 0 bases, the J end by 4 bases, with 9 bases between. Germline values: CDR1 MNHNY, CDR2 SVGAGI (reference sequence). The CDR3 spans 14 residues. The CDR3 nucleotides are TGTGCCAGCAGTTACTCGACAGAATCCTATGGCTACACCTTC. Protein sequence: CASSYSTESYGYTF.

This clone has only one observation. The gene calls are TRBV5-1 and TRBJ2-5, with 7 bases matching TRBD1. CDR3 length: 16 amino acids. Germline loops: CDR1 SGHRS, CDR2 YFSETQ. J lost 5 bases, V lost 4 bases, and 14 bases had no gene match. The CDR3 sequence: CASSPMQGGLGETQYF. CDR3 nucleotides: TGCGCCAGCAGCCCGATGCAAGGGGGCTTGGGGGAGACCCAGTACTTC.

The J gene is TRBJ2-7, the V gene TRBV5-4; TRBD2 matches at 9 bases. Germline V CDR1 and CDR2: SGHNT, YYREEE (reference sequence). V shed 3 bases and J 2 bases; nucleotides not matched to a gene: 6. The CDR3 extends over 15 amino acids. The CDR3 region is CASSWGAGGTYEQYF. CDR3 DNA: TGTGCCAGCAGCTGGGGGGCGGGAGGGACCTACGAGCAGTACTTC.

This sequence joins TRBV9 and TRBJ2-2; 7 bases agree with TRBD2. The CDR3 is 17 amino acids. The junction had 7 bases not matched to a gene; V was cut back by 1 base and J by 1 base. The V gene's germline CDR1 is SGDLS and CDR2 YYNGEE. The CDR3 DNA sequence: TGTGCCAGCAGCGTACACTCCGCGGGAGTGAACACCGGGGAGCTGTTTTTT. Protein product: CASSVHSAGVNTGELFF.

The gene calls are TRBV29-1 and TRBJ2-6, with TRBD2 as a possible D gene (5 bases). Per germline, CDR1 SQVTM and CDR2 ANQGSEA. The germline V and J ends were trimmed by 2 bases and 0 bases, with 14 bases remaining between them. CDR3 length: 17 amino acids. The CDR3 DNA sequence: TGCAGCGTTGAAAAAAAAGCGGTAAACTCTGGGGCCAACGTCCTGACTTTC. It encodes CSVEKKAVNSGANVLTF.

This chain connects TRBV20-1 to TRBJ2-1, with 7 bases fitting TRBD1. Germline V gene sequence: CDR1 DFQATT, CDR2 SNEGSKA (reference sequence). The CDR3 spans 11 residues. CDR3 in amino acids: CRGDSYNEQFF. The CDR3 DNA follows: TGCAGGGGGGACAGTTACAATGAGCAGTTCTTC.

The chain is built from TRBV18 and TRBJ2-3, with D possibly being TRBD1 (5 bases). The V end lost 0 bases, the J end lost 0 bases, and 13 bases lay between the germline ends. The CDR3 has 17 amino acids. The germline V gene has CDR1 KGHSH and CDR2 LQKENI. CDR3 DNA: TGTGCCAGCTCACCACCTCTGGCAGGACACAGCACAGATACGCAGTATTTT. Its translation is CASSPPLAGHSTDTQYF.

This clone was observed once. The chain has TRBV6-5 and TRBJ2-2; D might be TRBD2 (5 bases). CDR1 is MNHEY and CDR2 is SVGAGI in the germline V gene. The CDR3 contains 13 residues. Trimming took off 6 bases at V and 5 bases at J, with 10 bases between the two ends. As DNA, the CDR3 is TGTGCCAGCAGCCCCCCGGGGACCGGGGAGCTGTTTTTT. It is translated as CASSPPGTGELFF.

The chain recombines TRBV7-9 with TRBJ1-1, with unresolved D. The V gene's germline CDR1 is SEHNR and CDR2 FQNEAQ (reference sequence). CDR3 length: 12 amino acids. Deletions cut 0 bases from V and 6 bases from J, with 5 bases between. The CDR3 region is CASSLAAAEAFF. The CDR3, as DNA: TGTGCCAGCAGCTTAGCGGCAGCTGAAGCTTTCTTT.

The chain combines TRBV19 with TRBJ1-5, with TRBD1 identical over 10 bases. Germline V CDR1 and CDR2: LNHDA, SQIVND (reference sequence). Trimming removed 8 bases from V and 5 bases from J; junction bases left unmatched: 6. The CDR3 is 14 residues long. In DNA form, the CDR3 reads TGTGCCAGTTGGGAGACAGGGGGCGATCAGCCCCAGCATTTT. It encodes CASWETGGDQPQHF.

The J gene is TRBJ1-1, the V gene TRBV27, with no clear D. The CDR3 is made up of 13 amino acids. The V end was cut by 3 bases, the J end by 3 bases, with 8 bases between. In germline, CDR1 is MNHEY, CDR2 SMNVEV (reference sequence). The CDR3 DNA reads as TGTGCCAGCAGTTTGGGCAGGTACACTGAAGCTTTCTTT. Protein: CASSLGRYTEAFF.

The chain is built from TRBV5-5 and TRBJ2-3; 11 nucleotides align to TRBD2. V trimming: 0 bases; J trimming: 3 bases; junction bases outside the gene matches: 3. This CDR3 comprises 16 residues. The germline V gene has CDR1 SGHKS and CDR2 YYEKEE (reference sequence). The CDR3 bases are TGTGCCAGCAGCTTGGAGGCTAGCGGGAGGACAGATACGCAGTATTTT. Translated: CASSLEASGRTDTQYF.

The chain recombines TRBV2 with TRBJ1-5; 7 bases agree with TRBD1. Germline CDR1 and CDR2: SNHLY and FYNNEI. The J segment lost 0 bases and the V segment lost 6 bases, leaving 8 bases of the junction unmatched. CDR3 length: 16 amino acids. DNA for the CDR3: TGTGCCAGCAGGGCAGGGACAGCTCTTAGCAATCAGCCCCAGCATTTT. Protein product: CASRAGTALSNQPQHF.